The 28 T cell receptor beta chains below all came from one sample that was sequenced in a study of OX40 agonist ivuxolimab in advanced cancers. Here immunoSEQ multiplex PCR was the method, and the copy in TCRdb shows in-frame clones only, minus some. The repertoire holds about 100,000 clones, with 84% as singletons. The sequences come from CD4+ or CD8+ T cells sorted from blood, collected in a trial of the OX40 agonist ivuxolimab. The receptor set was obtained from an adult with an advanced solid tumor such as melanoma, head and neck, liver or kidney cancer.

The chain employs TRBV7-2 and TRBJ2-3, with D unclear. This CDR3 spans 15 amino acids. Germline assignment: CDR1 SGHTA and CDR2 FQGNSA. V was cut by 1 base and J by 0 bases, with 8 bases left in between. The CDR3 loop reads CASSLGVSSTDTQYF. Here the CDR3 DNA reads TGTGCCAGCAGCTTAGGAGTCAGTAGCACAGATACGCAGTATTTT.

The V call is TRBV5-4, the J call TRBJ2-3; possibly TRBD1 for D (8 bases). V lost 4 bases and J 4 bases, leaving 16 bases between the germline ends. This CDR3 spans 15 amino acids. Germline V CDR1 and CDR2: SGHNT, YYREEE (reference sequence). The CDR3 DNA follows: TGTGCCAGCAGCGCGTACAGGGGGGGGCCAGATACGCAGTATTTT. Protein sequence: CASSAYRGGPDTQYF.

The chain combines TRBV7-2 with TRBJ1-1; D is perhaps TRBD1 (5 bases). V was cut by 4 bases and J by 4 bases, with 19 bases left in between. In germline, CDR1 is SGHTA, CDR2 FQGNSA. There are 16 residues in the CDR3. CDR3 protein: CASSYHIGGSGTEAFF. As DNA, the CDR3 is TGTGCCAGCAGCTACCATATCGGGGGTTCGGGCACTGAAGCTTTCTTT.

The chain is built from TRBV2 and TRBJ2-4, with no clear D. The CDR3 loop spans 11 amino acids. CDR1 SNHLY and CDR2 FYNNEI come from the germline V gene. Trimming took off 5 bases at V and 3 bases at J, with 2 bases between the two ends. CDR3 in DNA: TGTGCCAGCAGTAGCAAAAACATTCAGTACTTC. As protein: CASSSKNIQYF. Based on the CDR3 plus reference TRBV2 and TRBJ2-4, the full variable domain is EPEVTQTPSHQVTQMGQEVILRCVPISNHLYFYWYRQILGQKVEFLVSFYNNEISEKSEIFDDQFSVERPDGSNFTLKIRSTKLEDSAMYFCASSSKNIQYFGAGTRLSVL.

The chain carries TRBV5-1 and TRBJ1-2; 8 positions match TRBD1. The CDR3 spans 14 residues. The germline CDR1 and CDR2 sequences are SGHRS and YFSETQ. Trimming took 3 bases from V and 7 from J; bases not matched to a gene: 8. In DNA form, the CDR3 reads TGCGCCAGCAGCTGGGCAGGGGGCGAGGGTGGCTACACCTTC. Translated, it gives CASSWAGGEGGYTF.

V gene TRBV19 combines with J gene TRBJ1-3; no clear D. This CDR3 has 14 residues. In germline, CDR1 is LNHDA, CDR2 SQIVND (reference sequence). V was trimmed by 7 bases and J by 2 bases, leaving 12 bases between them. The CDR3 protein is CASKSGVAGNTIYF. CDR3 coding DNA: TGTGCCAGTAAGAGCGGCGTTGCTGGAAACACCATATATTTT.

The rearrangement links TRBV2 to TRBJ1-5; D call uncertain. Germline CDR1 is SNHLY and CDR2 is FYNNEI. Trimming removed 6 bases from V and 9 bases from J, with 18 bases in between. The CDR3 has 14 amino acids. DNA of the CDR3: TGTGCCAGCAGGACCCAGAGCCAGAGTGGGCCCCAGCATTTT. Its translation is CASRTQSQSGPQHF.

The V and J genes are TRBV27 and TRBJ2-7, with 13 positions matching TRBD2. Germline CDR1 MNHEY, CDR2 SMNVEV (reference sequence). CDR3 length equals 16 residues. J gave up 4 bases and V 4 bases, and 7 bases lay outside the gene matches. This CDR3 is CASSSPGTSGKYEQYF. CDR3 DNA: TGTGCCAGCAGTTCGCCGGGGACTAGCGGGAAGTACGAGCAGTACTTC.

The chain uses TRBV6-6 and TRBJ2-1; 8 nucleotides agree with TRBD1. Losses at the gene ends were 2 bases for V and 4 bases for J; bases not matched to a gene: 1. The CDR3 length is 14 residues. CDR1 and CDR2 from the germline V gene are MNHNY and SVGAGI (reference sequence). CDR3 protein: CASSYRDRYNEQFF. Written as DNA, the CDR3 is TGTGCCAGCAGTTACCGGGACAGGTACAATGAGCAGTTCTTC.

This clone was recorded once. V is TRBV10-2 and J is TRBJ2-3, with 10 nucleotides matching TRBD2. CDR3 length: 15 residues. V was clipped by 2 bases and J by 2 bases; unmatched bases: 1. Germline assignment: CDR1 WSHSY and CDR2 SAAADI. CDR3 protein: CASSEGLAATDTQYF. CDR3 sequence (DNA): TGCGCCAGCAGTGAGGGACTAGCGGCCACAGATACGCAGTATTTT.

The chain has TRBV27 and TRBJ2-5; no definite D call. The J call may be faulty, since TRBJ2-7 better matches the DNA end. CDR3 size: 13 residues. The germline gives CDR1 MNHEY, CDR2 SMNVEV (reference sequence). The CDR3 region has the DNA TGTGCCAGCAGATGGCCGATATCTAACGAGCAGTACTTC. It translates to CASRWPISNEQYF.

The rearrangement links TRBV14 to TRBJ1-4; possible D gene TRBD1, 6 bases. This CDR3 has 14 amino acids. CDR1 and CDR2 from the germline V gene are SGHDN and FVKESK. V was trimmed by 0 bases and J by 7 bases, leaving 9 bases between them. CDR3 amino acids: CASSQDQGREKLFF. CDR3 coding DNA: TGTGCCAGCAGCCAAGATCAGGGGCGTGAAAAACTGTTTTTT.

The V and J genes are TRBV6-5 and TRBJ2-1; weak D call: TRBD2 (6 bases). This CDR3 is built from 15 residues. The V and J ends lost 6 bases and 0 bases respectively, with 12 bases between them. Germline V lookup: CDR1 MNHEY, CDR2 SVGAGI. CDR3 region: CASRTPSVSYNEQFF. The CDR3 coding sequence is TGTGCCAGCAGGACCCCTAGCGTCTCCTACAATGAGCAGTTCTTC.

The chain carries TRBV2 and TRBJ2-6; D not certain. The CDR3 runs 14 residues. V was cut by 6 bases and J by 0 bases, with 6 bases left in between. Germline CDR1 and CDR2: SNHLY and FYNNEI. The CDR3 is CASRKSSGANVLTF. The CDR3 DNA reads TGTGCCAGCAGGAAGAGCTCTGGGGCCAACGTCCTGACTTTC. Supplemented by reference TRBV2 and TRBJ2-6, the full variable domain reads EPEVTQTPSHQVTQMGQEVILRCVPISNHLYFYWYRQILGQKVEFLVSFYNNEISEKSEIFDDQFSVERPDGSNFTLKIRSTKLEDSAMYFCASRKSSGANVLTFGAGSRLTVL.

The sample holds one count of this clone. The chain has TRBV29-1 and TRBJ2-1; TRBD2 agrees at 11 bases. V lost 6 bases and J lost 0; bases outside the gene matches: 10. The germline V gene has CDR1 SQVTM and CDR2 ANQGSEA. CDR3 length: 17 amino acids. The CDR3 sequence is CSVPGLAVLSSYNEQFF. CDR3 DNA: TGCAGCGTCCCGGGACTAGCGGTTCTAAGCTCCTACAATGAGCAGTTCTTC.

The chain combines TRBV7-2 with TRBJ1-5, with D uncertain. CDR3 length: 13 amino acids. Per the germline V gene, CDR1 is SGHTA and CDR2 is FQGNSA. V was pared by 5 bases and J by 1 base, with 6 bases between. This CDR3 reads CASSLWSNQPQHF. In DNA form, the CDR3 reads TGTGCCAGCAGCCTATGGAGCAATCAGCCCCAGCATTTT. The variable domain in full, with the rest retrieved from reference TRBV7-2 and TRBJ1-5, is GAGVSQSPSNKVTEKGKDVELRCDPISGHTALYWYRQSLGQGLEFLIYFQGNSAPDKSGLPSDRFSAERTGGSVSTLTIQRTQQEDSAVYLCASSLWSNQPQHFGDGTRLSIL.

The CDR3 loop reads CASSLELAGVGQYF. The CDR3 DNA reads as TGTGCCAGCAGCTTAGAACTAGCGGGAGTAGGGCAGTATTTT. This chain connects TRBV7-8 to TRBJ2-3; TRBD2 aligns across 11 bases. Trimming removed 1 base from V and 11 bases from J; junction bases left unmatched: 5. Germline CDR1 reads SGHVS; CDR2 reads FQNEAQ. The CDR3 is 14 amino acids.

The genes are TRBV6-1 and TRBJ1-1, with a tentative D call TRBD1 (6 bases). CDR1 and CDR2 (germline): MNHNS, SASEGT. Trimming took 5 bases from V and 1 from J, leaving 8 bases between them. The CDR3 length is 13 residues. CDR3 loop: CASSSTGNTEAFF. The DNA of the CDR3 is TGTGCCAGCAGTTCGACAGGGAACACTGAAGCTTTCTTT.

The chain couples TRBV15 to TRBJ1-5, with a possible D match to TRBD1 (6 bases). Trimming pared 3 bases from V and 6 bases from J, leaving 9 bases between. Germline-derived CDR1 and CDR2 are LNHNV and YYDKDF (reference sequence). The CDR3 has 13 residues. This CDR3 reads CATSSPGAQPQHF. CDR3 DNA sequence: TGTGCCACCAGCAGCCCAGGGGCTCAGCCCCAGCATTTT.

This chain connects TRBV7-9 to TRBJ2-5; D ambiguous. Germline assignment: CDR1 SEHNR and CDR2 FQNEAQ (reference sequence). The CDR3 loop spans 11 amino acids. V lost 3 bases to trimming and J lost 5 bases, with 4 bases between them. This chain's CDR3 is CASSFLETQYF. The CDR3 DNA follows: TGTGCCAGCAGCTTCTTGGAGACCCAGTACTTC.

Here the CDR3 reads CASSGYSPGQVHLSYEQYF. The DNA for the CDR3 is TGCGCCAGCAGCGGCTATTCCCCGGGACAGGTCCACCTCTCCTACGAGCAGTACTTC. The chain combines TRBV10-2 with TRBJ2-7; TRBD1 aligns across 8 bases. The junction had 19 bases not matched to a gene; V was cut back by 6 bases and J by 0 bases. The germline V gene encodes CDR1 WSHSY and CDR2 SAAADI. This CDR3 has 19 amino acids.

This sequence joins TRBV12-5 and TRBJ1-5; no clear D gene. The V gene lost 1 base and the J gene lost 0 bases, with 10 bases spanning the gap. This CDR3 contains 16 residues. Per the germline V gene, CDR1 is LGHNT and CDR2 is FRNRAP. The CDR3 sequence is CASGLAPPYSNQPQHF. The CDR3 nucleotides are TGTGCTAGTGGTTTGGCCCCCCCGTATAGCAATCAGCCCCAGCATTTT.

The rearrangement uses TRBV27 and TRBJ2-1, with D unresolved. The V end was cut by 2 bases, the J end by 7 bases, with 12 bases between. CDR3 size: 14 residues. Germline V lookup: CDR1 MNHEY, CDR2 SMNVEV (reference sequence). The CDR3 sequence is CASSLESKANEQFF. DNA of the CDR3: TGTGCCAGCAGTTTAGAGAGCAAAGCAAATGAGCAGTTCTTC.

The chain links TRBV7-9 to TRBJ2-6, with TRBD1 matching 7 bases. The CDR3 totals 19 residues. The germline V gene encodes CDR1 SEHNR and CDR2 FQNEAQ (reference sequence). The J segment lost 0 bases and the V segment lost 5 bases, leaving 13 bases of the junction unmatched. The CDR3 DNA is TGTGCCAGCAGCCCATCTCCGGGACAGAGGGCCTCTGGGGCCAACGTCCTGACTTTC. As protein: CASSPSPGQRASGANVLTF.

J is TRBJ2-2 and V is TRBV6-6; D possibly corresponds to TRBD2 (7 bases). The CDR3 totals 15 residues. Germline V gives CDR1 MNHNY, CDR2 SVGAGI (reference sequence). V was pared by 5 bases and J by 7 bases, with 17 bases between. DNA for the CDR3: TGTGCCAGCAGTCCTGGACTAGGGGGGGGCGGGGAGCTGTTTTTT. Translated: CASSPGLGGGGELFF.

This chain links TRBV5-6 with TRBJ2-1, with TRBD1 as a possible D gene (5 bases). Germline CDR1 and CDR2: SGHDT and YYEEEE. The CDR3 is made up of 13 amino acids. The ends were cut back, 3 bases at V and 8 bases at J, with 12 bases in the middle. CDR3 amino acids: CASSWAGFHEQFF. DNA of the CDR3: TGTGCCAGCAGCTGGGCAGGGTTTCATGAGCAGTTCTTC.

The chain has TRBV19 and TRBJ2-2; D is perhaps TRBD2 (6 bases). Trimming pared 5 bases from V and 3 bases from J, leaving 13 bases between. Germline loops: CDR1 LNHDA, CDR2 SQIVND (reference sequence). CDR3 length: 15 residues. The CDR3 DNA reads as TGTGCCAGTAGTTCCTCGGGACTGCACACCGGGGAGCTGTTTTTT. It codes for CASSSSGLHTGELFF.

The chain joins TRBV18 to TRBJ2-2, with TRBD1 identical over 10 bases. The ends lost 2 bases at V and 7 bases at J; junction bases unmatched: 13. Germline values: CDR1 KGHSH, CDR2 LQKENI. CDR3 length: 18 amino acids. CDR3: CASSPYRPGQGSIGELFF. The CDR3 nucleotides are TGTGCCAGCTCACCATATCGACCGGGACAGGGGTCTATCGGGGAGCTGTTTTTT.